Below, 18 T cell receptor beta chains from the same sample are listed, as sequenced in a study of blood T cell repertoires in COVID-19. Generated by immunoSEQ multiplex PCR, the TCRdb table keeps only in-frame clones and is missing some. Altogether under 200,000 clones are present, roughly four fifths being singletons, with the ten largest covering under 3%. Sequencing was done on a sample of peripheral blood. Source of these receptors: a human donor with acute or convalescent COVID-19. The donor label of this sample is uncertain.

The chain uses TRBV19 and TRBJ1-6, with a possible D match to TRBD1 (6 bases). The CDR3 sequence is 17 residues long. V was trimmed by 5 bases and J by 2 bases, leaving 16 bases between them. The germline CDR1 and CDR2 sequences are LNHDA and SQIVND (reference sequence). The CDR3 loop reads CASSSRQEGPYNSPLHF. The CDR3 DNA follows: TGTGCCAGTAGTTCCAGACAGGAAGGACCCTATAATTCACCCCTCCACTTT.

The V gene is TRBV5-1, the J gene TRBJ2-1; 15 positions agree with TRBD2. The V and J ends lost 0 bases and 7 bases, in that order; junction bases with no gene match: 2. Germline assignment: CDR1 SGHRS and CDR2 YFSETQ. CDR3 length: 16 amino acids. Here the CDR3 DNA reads TGCGCCAGCAGCTTGGAGGGGACTAGCGGGAGGAATGAGCAGTTCTTC. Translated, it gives CASSLEGTSGRNEQFF.

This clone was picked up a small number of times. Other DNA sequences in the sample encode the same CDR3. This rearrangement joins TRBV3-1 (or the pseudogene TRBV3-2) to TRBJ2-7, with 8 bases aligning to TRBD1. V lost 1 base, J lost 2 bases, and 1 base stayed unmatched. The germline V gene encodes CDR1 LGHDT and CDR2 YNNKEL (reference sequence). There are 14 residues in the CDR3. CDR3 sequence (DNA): TGTGCCAGCAGCCAAGGGACAGGGACCTACGAGCAGTACTTC. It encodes CASSQGTGTYEQYF.

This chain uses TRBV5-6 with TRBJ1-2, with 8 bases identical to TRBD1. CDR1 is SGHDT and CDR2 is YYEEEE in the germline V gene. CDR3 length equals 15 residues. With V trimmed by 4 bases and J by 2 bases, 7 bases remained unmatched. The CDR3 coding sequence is TGTGCCAGCAGCCCACCGGGACAGGAAAACTATGGCTACACCTTC. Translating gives CASSPPGQENYGYTF.

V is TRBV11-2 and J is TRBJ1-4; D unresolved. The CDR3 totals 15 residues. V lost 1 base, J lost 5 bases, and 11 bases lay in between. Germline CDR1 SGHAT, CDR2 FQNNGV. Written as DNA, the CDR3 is TGTGCCAGCAGCTTAGTCCGGGGAGACAATGAAAAACTGTTTTTT. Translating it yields CASSLVRGDNEKLFF.

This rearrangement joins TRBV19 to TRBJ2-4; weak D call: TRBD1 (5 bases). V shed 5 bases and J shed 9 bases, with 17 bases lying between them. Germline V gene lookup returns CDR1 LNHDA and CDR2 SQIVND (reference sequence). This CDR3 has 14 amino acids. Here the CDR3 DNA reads TGTGCCAGTAGTCCCCAGGGTGTGAATGCCATTCAGTACTTC. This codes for CASSPQGVNAIQYF.

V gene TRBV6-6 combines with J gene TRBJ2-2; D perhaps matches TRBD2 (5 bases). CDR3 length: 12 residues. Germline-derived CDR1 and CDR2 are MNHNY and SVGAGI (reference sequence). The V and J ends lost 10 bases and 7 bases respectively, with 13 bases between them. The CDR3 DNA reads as TGTGCCACTTCCTTCGAGGGCGGGGAGCTGTTTTTT. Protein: CATSFEGGELFF.

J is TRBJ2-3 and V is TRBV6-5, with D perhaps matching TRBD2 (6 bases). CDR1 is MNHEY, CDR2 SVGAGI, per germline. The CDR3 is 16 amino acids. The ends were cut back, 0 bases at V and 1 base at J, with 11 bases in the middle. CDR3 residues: CASSYSGGSGTDTQYF. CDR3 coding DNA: TGTGCCAGCAGTTACTCGGGGGGAAGTGGCACAGATACGCAGTATTTT.

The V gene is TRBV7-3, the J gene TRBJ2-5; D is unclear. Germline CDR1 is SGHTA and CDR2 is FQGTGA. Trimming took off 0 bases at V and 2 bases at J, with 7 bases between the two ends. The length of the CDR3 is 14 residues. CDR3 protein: CASSLTAGQETQYF. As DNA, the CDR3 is TGTGCCAGCAGCTTAACAGCAGGACAAGAGACCCAGTACTTC.

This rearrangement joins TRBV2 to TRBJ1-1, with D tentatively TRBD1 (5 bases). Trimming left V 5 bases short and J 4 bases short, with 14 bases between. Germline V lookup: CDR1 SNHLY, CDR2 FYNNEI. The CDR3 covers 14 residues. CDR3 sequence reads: CASSWGLSVTEAFF. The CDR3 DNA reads TGTGCCAGCAGTTGGGGACTAAGTGTCACTGAAGCTTTCTTT.

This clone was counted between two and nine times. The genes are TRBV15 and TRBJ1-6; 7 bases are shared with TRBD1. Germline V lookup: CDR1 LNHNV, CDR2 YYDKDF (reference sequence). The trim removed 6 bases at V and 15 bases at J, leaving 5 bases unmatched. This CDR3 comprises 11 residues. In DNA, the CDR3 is TGTGCCACCAGGGGAGACAGGGTCCTCCACTTT. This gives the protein CATRGDRVLHF.

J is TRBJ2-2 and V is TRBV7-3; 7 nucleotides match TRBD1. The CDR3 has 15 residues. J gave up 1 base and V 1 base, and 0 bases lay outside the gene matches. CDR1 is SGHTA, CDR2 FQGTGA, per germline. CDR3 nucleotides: TGTGCCAGCAGCTTAAGACAGGGGAACACCGGGGAGCTGTTTTTT. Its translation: CASSLRQGNTGELFF.

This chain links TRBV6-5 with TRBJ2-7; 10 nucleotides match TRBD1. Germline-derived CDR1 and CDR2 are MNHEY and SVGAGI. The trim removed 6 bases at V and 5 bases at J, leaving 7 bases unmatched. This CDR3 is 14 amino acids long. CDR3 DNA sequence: TGTGCCAGCAGGCCGGGACAGGGGATCCACGAGCAGTACTTC. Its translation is CASRPGQGIHEQYF.

The CDR3 loop reads CASSLSGTTAYEQYF. DNA of the CDR3: TGTGCCAGCAGCTTAAGTGGGACTACCGCCTACGAGCAGTACTTC. This rearrangement joins TRBV11-3 to TRBJ2-7; 7 bases map to TRBD2. CDR3 size: 15 residues. Trimming at V came to 2 bases and at J to 2 bases, leaving 6 bases not matched to a gene. From germline, CDR1 is SGHNT and CDR2 YENEEA.

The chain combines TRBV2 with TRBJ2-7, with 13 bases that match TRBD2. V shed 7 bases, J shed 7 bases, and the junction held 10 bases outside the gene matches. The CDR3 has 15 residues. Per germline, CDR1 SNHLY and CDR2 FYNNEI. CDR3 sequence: CASTTTSGGAGEQYF. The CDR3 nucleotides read TGTGCCAGCACCACAACTAGCGGGGGGGCGGGTGAGCAGTACTTC.

The CDR3 region has the DNA TGTGCCAGCAGCTTAGTCTCTAGCGGGCCTCAAGAGACCCAGTACTTC. Translated: CASSLVSSGPQETQYF. The V call is TRBV7-2, the J call TRBJ2-5; 8 positions match TRBD2. The CDR3 length is 16 residues. J gave up 2 bases and V 1 base, and 6 bases lay outside the gene matches. Germline-derived CDR1 and CDR2 are SGHTA and FQGNSA.

CDR3 sequence: CASRKNRDRGNGQYF. For the CDR3, the DNA is TGTGCCAGCAGGAAAAACCGGGACAGGGGAAACGGGCAGTACTTC. The chain links TRBV6-5 to TRBJ2-7, with 10 nucleotides matching TRBD1. Germline CDR1 MNHEY, CDR2 SVGAGI. The J segment lost 9 bases and the V segment lost 6 bases, leaving 14 bases of the junction unmatched. The CDR3 is 15 residues long.

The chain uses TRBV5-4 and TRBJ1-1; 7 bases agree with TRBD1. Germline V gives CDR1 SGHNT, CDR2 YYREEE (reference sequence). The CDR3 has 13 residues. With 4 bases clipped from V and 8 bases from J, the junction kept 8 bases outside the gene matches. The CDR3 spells CASSPRTGREAFF. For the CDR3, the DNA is TGTGCCAGCAGCCCTCGGACAGGTCGGGAAGCTTTCTTT.